This T cell receptor beta chain was captured in a study of T cells after yellow fever vaccination. General study points: It was a weaker secondary response, yet one that peaked faster, at day 5 versus 15.

TCRdb reanalysed the 5' RACE reads using MiXCR and keeps one entry per CDR3 protein. The data contain some 600,000 distinct CDR3 sequences, around an eighth of them singletons. The CDR3 has 15 amino acids. CDR1 is DFQATT, CDR2 SNEGSKA, per germline (reference sequence). Losses at the gene ends were 5 bases for V and 4 bases for J; bases not matched to a gene: 7. Points on this clonotype: Its antigen is not identified.

V is TRBV20-1 and J is TRBJ2-3; 12 bases match TRBD2. The receptor was isolated from a man younger than 45 who received the YFV17D yellow fever vaccine. The source material was PBMCs, sampled on the day of the yellow fever booster vaccination. Written as DNA, the CDR3 is TGCAGTGCTCACCGACTAGCGGGAGTCCCAGATACGCAGTATTTT. Protein product: CSAHRLAGVPDTQYF.